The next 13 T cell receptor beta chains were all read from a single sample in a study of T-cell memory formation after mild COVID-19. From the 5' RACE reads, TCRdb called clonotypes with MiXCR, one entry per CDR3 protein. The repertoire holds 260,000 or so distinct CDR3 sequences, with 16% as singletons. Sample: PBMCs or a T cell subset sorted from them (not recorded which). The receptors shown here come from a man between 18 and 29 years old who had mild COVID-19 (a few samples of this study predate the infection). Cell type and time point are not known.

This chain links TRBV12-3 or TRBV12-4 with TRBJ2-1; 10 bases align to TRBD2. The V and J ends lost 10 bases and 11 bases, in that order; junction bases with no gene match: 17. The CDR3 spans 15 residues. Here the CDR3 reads CATSLAGVAGGQQFF. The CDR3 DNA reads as TGTGCCACTTCACTCGCCGGGGTAGCGGGGGGCCAGCAGTTCTTC.

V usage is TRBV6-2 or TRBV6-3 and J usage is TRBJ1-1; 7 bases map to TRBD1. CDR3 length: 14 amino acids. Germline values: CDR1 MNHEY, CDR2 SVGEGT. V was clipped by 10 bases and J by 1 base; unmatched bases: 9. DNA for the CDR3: TGTGCCACCTCGGACAGGACCCAGAACACTGAAGCTTTCTTT. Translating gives CATSDRTQNTEAFF.

The CDR3 DNA reads as TGTGCCAGCAGTGCCAACGTCCTGACTTTC. Its protein is CASSANVLTF. The chain joins TRBV12-3 or TRBV12-4 to TRBJ2-6, with D hard to call. This CDR3 contains 10 residues. Trimming shortened V by 5 bases and J by 7 bases, and 0 bases separated the two germline ends.

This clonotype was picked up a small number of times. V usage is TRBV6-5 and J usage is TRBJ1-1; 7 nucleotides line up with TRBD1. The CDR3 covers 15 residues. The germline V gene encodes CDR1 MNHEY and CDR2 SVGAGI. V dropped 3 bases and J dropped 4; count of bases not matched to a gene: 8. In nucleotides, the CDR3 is TGTGCCAGCAGTTATTTCGGGTCAGGGGGCACTGAAGCTTTCTTT. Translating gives CASSYFGSGGTEAFF.

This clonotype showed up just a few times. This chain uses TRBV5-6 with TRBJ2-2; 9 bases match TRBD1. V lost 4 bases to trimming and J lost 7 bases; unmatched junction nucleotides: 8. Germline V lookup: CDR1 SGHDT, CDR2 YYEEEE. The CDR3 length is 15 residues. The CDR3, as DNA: TGTGCCAGCAGCAAAGACAGGGGGAACGGCGGGGAGCTGTTTTTT. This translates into CASSKDRGNGGELFF.

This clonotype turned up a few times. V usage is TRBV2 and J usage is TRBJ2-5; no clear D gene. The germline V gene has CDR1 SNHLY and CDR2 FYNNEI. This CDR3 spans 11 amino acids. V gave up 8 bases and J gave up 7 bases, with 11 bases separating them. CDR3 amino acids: CASRDGMTQYF. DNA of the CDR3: TGTGCCAGCCGCGATGGGATGACCCAGTACTTC. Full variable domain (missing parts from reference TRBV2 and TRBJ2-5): EPEVTQTPSHQVTQMGQEVILRCVPISNHLYFYWYRQILGQKVEFLVSFYNNEISEKSEIFDDQFSVERPDGSNFTLKIRSTKLEDSAMYFCASRDGMTQYFGPGTRLLVL.

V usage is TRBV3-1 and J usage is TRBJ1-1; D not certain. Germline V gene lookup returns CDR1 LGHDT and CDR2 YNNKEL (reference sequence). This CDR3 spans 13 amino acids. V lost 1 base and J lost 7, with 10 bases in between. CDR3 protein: CASSQGGWDEAFF. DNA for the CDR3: TGTGCCAGCAGCCAAGGCGGATGGGATGAAGCTTTCTTT.

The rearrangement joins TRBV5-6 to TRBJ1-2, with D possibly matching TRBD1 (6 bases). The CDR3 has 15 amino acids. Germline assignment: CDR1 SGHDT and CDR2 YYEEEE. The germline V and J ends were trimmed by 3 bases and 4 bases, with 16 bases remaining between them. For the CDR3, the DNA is TGTGCCAGCAGCTCGTACAGGGAGGGCACCTATGGCTACACCTTC. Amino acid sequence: CASSSYREGTYGYTF.

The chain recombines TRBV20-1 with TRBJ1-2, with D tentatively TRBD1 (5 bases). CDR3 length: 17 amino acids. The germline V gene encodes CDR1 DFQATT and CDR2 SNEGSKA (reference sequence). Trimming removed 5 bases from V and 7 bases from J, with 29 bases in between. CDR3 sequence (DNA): TGCAGTGCTCCCGATCAGGGACTCGCCCTACCCCCTTCTGGCTACACCTTC. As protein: CSAPDQGLALPPSGYTF.

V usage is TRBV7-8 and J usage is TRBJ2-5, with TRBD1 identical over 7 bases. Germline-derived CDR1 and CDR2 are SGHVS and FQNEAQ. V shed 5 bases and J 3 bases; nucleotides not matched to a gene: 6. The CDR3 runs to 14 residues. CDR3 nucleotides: TGTGCCAGCAGCACGACAGGGTCTAAAGAGACCCAGTACTTC. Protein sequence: CASSTTGSKETQYF.

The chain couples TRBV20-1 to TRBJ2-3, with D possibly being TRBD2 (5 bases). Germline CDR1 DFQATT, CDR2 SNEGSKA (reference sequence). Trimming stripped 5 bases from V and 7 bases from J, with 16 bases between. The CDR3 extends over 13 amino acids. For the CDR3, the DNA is TGCAGTGCTGCGACGGGGATTATACATACGCAGTATTTT. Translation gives CSAATGIIHTQYF.

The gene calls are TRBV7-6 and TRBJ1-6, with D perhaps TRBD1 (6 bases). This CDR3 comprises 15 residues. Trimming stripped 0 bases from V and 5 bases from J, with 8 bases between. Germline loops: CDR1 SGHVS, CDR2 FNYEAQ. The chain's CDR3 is CASSLAGQNNSPLHF. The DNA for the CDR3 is TGTGCCAGCAGCTTAGCAGGACAGAATAATTCACCCCTCCACTTT. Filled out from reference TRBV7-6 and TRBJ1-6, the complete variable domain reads GAGVSQSPRYKVTKRGQDVALRCDPISGHVSLYWYRQALGQGPEFLTYFNYEAQQDKSGLPNDRFSAERPEGSISTLTIQRTEQRDSAMYRCASSLAGQNNSPLHFGNGTRLTVT.

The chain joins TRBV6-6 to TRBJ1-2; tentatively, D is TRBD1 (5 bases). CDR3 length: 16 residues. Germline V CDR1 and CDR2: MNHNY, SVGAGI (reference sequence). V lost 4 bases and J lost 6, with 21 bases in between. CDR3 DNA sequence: TGTGCCAGCAGTTCCACCCTAGTTGGGGGTACGGATGGCTACACCTTC. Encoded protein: CASSSTLVGGTDGYTF.